This T cell receptor (beta chain) derives from a study of blood T cell repertoires in COVID-19. Study-wide background: Both acute and convalescent COVID-19 samples were obtained from the United States, Italy and Spain. PBMCs, B-cell-depleted T cells, or T cells were the source of the cDNA or gDNA that made up the material.

Per the authors' pipeline: Reference gene primers were amplified, and this amplification served to estimate nucleated cell counts. The data were produced by immunoSEQ multiplex PCR, yet TCRdb's version contains in-frame clones alone and is incomplete. V and J calls plus clone size are reproduced from that table; the DNA served to infer D and trimming. The repertoire holds approximately 70,000 clones, with approximately 80% as singletons. Germline V CDR1 and CDR2: SNHLY, FYNNEI. V dropped 3 bases and J dropped 4 bases, with 12 bases sitting between them. The length of the CDR3 is 14 residues. The chain has TRBV2 and TRBJ1-2; D is ambiguous. Sequenced material: peripheral blood. The sequence derives from a woman older than 75 with acute or convalescent COVID-19. CDR3 nucleotides: TGTGCCAGCAGTGAGGAGAGGCGGGGCTATGGCTACACCTTC. The encoded protein is CASSEERRGYGYTF.